This T cell receptor beta chain was captured by sequencing in a study of blood T cell repertoires in COVID-19. For the study at large: PBMCs, B-cell-depleted T cells, or T cells were the source of the cDNA or gDNA that made up the material.

In the authors' methods: Nucleated cell counts were estimated from reference gene primer amplification. TCRdb's table, derived via immunoSEQ multiplex PCR, lists solely in-frame clones and lacks some. That table is the source of V, J and clone size, and D and trimming were worked out from the DNA. The sample holds more than 80,000 clones; about 85% are singletons and the top ten take approximately 3%. Seattle's enrolled individuals joined amid active infection and were then monitored longitudinally. V shed 5 bases, J shed 4 bases, and the junction held 12 bases outside the gene matches. This CDR3 is built from 18 residues. CDR1 MDHEN and CDR2 SYDVKM come from the germline V gene.

This clonotype originated in a woman aged 80 or over with COVID-19, enrolled during active disease. The sequencing input was peripheral blood. The chain uses TRBV28 and TRBJ2-2, with 11 bases matching TRBD1. The CDR3 protein is CASSGTGGLVALTGELFF. As DNA, the CDR3 is TGTGCCAGCAGTGGGACAGGGGGTCTGGTTGCGCTCACCGGGGAGCTGTTTTTT.